These 24 T cell receptor beta chains were sequenced from one sample in a study of cytomegalovirus exposure and HLA in healthy donors. Vbeta (60) and Jbeta (13) primers were used in the PCR. Measured with immunoSEQ multiplex PCR; TCRdb has only the in-frame clones, and not every one. The sample lists 150,000 to 200,000 clones, approximately 70% occurring once. The sample comprised PBMCs. The origin of the receptors is a man between 18 and 35 years old in good health and CMV-seropositive.

The J gene is TRBJ2-3, the V gene TRBV2; TRBD1 matches at 8 bases. The germline gives CDR1 SNHLY, CDR2 FYNNEI. This CDR3 has 13 amino acids. With V trimmed by 8 bases and J by 2 bases, 3 bases remained unmatched. The CDR3 region has the DNA TGTGCCAGCGGGACAGGAGTCACAGATACGCAGTATTTT. The encoded protein is CASGTGVTDTQYF.

V and J are TRBV5-4 and TRBJ2-1; TRBD1 aligns across 9 bases. Germline values: CDR1 SGHNT, CDR2 YYREEE (reference sequence). The CDR3 runs 15 residues. The ends lost 4 bases at V and 4 bases at J; junction bases unmatched: 6. CDR3 coding DNA: TGTGCCAGCAGCCCCGGTGGGACAGGGTACAATGAGCAGTTCTTC. This encodes CASSPGGTGYNEQFF. Using reference TRBV5-4 and TRBJ2-1 for the parts outside the CDR3, the full variable domain is ETGVTQSPTHLIKTRGQQVTLRCSSQSGHNTVSWYQQALGQGPQFIFQYYREEENGRGNFPPRFSGLQFPNYSSELNVNALELDDSALYLCASSPGGTGYNEQFFGPGTRLTVL.

This clone was observed a handful of times. Sequence at one end of the junction differs from germline and may be a read error. The CDR3 spells CASSLVIMGREEYEQFF. In DNA form, the CDR3 reads TGTGCTAGCAGCTTAGTTATTATGGGGCGGGAGGAGTATGAGCAGTTCTTC. The chain employs TRBV7-7 and TRBJ2-1; 8 bases map to TRBD2. Germline lookup yields CDR1 SSHAT and CDR2 FNYEAQ (reference sequence). This CDR3 has 17 amino acids.

Notes on this clone: Relative to the germline gene, one junction end is altered; a read error may explain this. The chain couples TRBV7-9 to TRBJ2-5; the match to TRBD2 covers 7 bases. CDR1 is SEHNR and CDR2 is FQNEAQ in the germline V gene (reference sequence). CDR3 length equals 12 residues. The CDR3 DNA is TGTTCCAGCTTGGGGGGGAAAGAGACCCAGTACTTC. Translating it yields CSSLGGKETQYF.

This rearrangement joins TRBV28 to TRBJ2-2; D remains unclear. Germline assignment: CDR1 MDHEN and CDR2 SYDVKM. V gave up 6 bases and J gave up 2 bases, with 4 bases separating them. The CDR3 has 12 amino acids. The DNA of the CDR3 is TGTGCCAGCAGCTATAACACCGGGGAGCTGTTTTTT. Translation gives CASSYNTGELFF.

The chain joins TRBV7-9 to TRBJ2-2; 7 nucleotides agree with TRBD1. This CDR3 contains 15 residues. J gave up 4 bases and V 5 bases, and 7 bases lay outside the gene matches. The germline V gene encodes CDR1 SEHNR and CDR2 FQNEAQ (reference sequence). CDR3 nucleotides: TGTGCCAGCAGCCCGTTAGGGGGCATCACCGGGGAGCTGTTTTTT. Its protein is CASSPLGGITGELFF.

The chain combines TRBV23-1 with TRBJ2-5; 9 bases agree with TRBD1. TRBV23-1 is treated as an ORF (open reading frame) with a function not yet certain. The CDR3 covers 18 residues. Trimming took 3 bases from V and 3 from J; bases not matched to a gene: 14. The CDR3 DNA follows: TGCGCCAGCAGTCAGCAAGAACTACAGGGGGCAATAGAAGAGACCCAGTACTTC. Translated: CASSQQELQGAIEETQYF.

The chain recombines TRBV30 with TRBJ2-2, with a tentative D call TRBD1 (6 bases). The CDR3 covers 15 residues. The ends were cut back, 5 bases at V and 1 base at J, with 14 bases in the middle. CDR1 and CDR2 from the germline V gene are GTSNPN and SVGIG (reference sequence). DNA for the CDR3: TGTGCCTGGGGCGGCCGGACAGTGAACACCGGGGAGCTGTTTTTT. As protein: CAWGGRTVNTGELFF.

The chain links TRBV9 to TRBJ2-1; maybe TRBD2 (6 bases). The CDR3 totals 16 residues. Germline V gives CDR1 SGDLS, CDR2 YYNGEE. The V and J ends lost 0 bases and 1 base respectively, with 11 bases between them. The CDR3 reads CASSVGGGVSYNEQFF. The CDR3 DNA reads as TGTGCCAGCAGCGTAGGGGGCGGGGTGTCCTACAATGAGCAGTTCTTC.

CDR3 residues: CASRPQGGDQPQHF. CDR3 bases: TGCGCCAGCAGACCACAGGGTGGGGATCAGCCCCAGCATTTT. The V and J genes are TRBV5-1 and TRBJ1-5; D perhaps matches TRBD1 (6 bases). Germline V gene sequence: CDR1 SGHRS, CDR2 YFSETQ. This CDR3 has 14 residues. V lost 5 bases to trimming and J lost 5 bases, with 14 bases between them.

The CDR3, as DNA: TGTGCCAGCAGATTGACAGGGGGTCCGGATGGCTACACCTTC. Protein product: CASRLTGGPDGYTF. The rearrangement joins TRBV27 to TRBJ1-2; 9 nucleotides align to TRBD1. This CDR3 region has 14 residues. Trimming at V came to 6 bases and at J to 6 bases, leaving 8 bases not matched to a gene. Germline V gene lookup returns CDR1 MNHEY and CDR2 SMNVEV (reference sequence).

This rearrangement joins TRBV29-1 to TRBJ1-4, with 7 bases fitting TRBD1. The CDR3 covers 13 residues. Germline V CDR1 and CDR2: SQVTM, ANQGSEA. With V trimmed by 5 bases and J by 7 bases, 7 bases remained unmatched. In nucleotides, the CDR3 is TGCAGCGTTCTCGACAGGGATCGTGAAAAACTGTTTTTT. Its translation is CSVLDRDREKLFF.

As DNA, the CDR3 is TGTGCCAGCAGTGAGGGGGTAGCGGAATCTAGCACAGATACGCAGTATTTT. Translated: CASSEGVAESSTDTQYF. This chain joins TRBV6-1 and TRBJ2-3; D is possibly TRBD2 (6 bases). From germline, CDR1 is MNHNS and CDR2 SASEGT. V gave up 3 bases and J gave up 0 bases, with 16 bases separating them. This CDR3 spans 17 amino acids.

This chain connects TRBV6-1 to TRBJ2-3; D not resolved. The CDR3 sequence is 15 residues long. The ends were cut back, 7 bases at V and 0 bases at J, with 14 bases in the middle. Germline V lookup: CDR1 MNHNS, CDR2 SASEGT. The CDR3 region is CASMSDLVSTDTQYF. CDR3 nucleotides: TGTGCCAGCATGTCCGACTTGGTCAGCACAGATACGCAGTATTTT.

The V gene is TRBV11-2, the J gene TRBJ2-7; TRBD2 might be the D (6 bases). This CDR3 has 12 amino acids. The germline V gene has CDR1 SGHAT and CDR2 FQNNGV. Trimming cost V 5 bases and J 7 bases, with 12 bases left between them. The CDR3 loop is CASSPGLAEQYV. The CDR3 DNA reads TGTGCCAGCAGCCCGGGACTGGCTGAGCAGTACGTC.

Points on this clone: Other DNA sequences of this sample code for an identical CDR3. The chain has TRBV27 and TRBJ1-2; 7 bases are a match to TRBD1. The V segment lost 3 bases and the J segment 4 bases; nucleotides outside the gene matches: 2. CDR1 and CDR2 (germline): MNHEY, SMNVEV (reference sequence). The CDR3 is made up of 13 amino acids. This CDR3 reads CASSLGTAYGYTF. In nucleotides, the CDR3 is TGTGCCAGCAGTTTGGGGACAGCCTATGGCTACACCTTC.

The V gene is TRBV29-1, the J gene TRBJ1-6; D perhaps matches TRBD1 (5 bases). Trimming removed 7 bases at V and 10 bases at J, with 17 bases between. This CDR3 region has 13 residues. Germline V gives CDR1 SQVTM, CDR2 ANQGSEA. The CDR3 reads CSAMEGQGSPLHF. The CDR3 DNA reads TGCAGCGCGATGGAGGGTCAGGGATCACCCCTCCACTTT.

The V call is TRBV6-1, the J call TRBJ1-2, with D hard to call. V lost 6 bases and J lost 8, with 16 bases in between. This CDR3 spans 13 amino acids. Germline CDR1 is MNHNS and CDR2 is SASEGT. The CDR3 bases are TGTGCCAGCAGACGACGGCCCGAGGGAGGCTACACCTTC. Its protein product is CASRRRPEGGYTF.

This chain's CDR3 is CASSLEQGVEQYV. CDR3 nucleotides: TGTGCCAGCAGCTTGGAGCAGGGGGTCGAGCAGTACGTC. The genes are TRBV5-4 and TRBJ2-7, with 7 bases fitting TRBD1. With 0 bases clipped from V and 6 bases from J, the junction kept 3 bases outside the gene matches. This CDR3 is 13 amino acids long. The germline V gene encodes CDR1 SGHNT and CDR2 YYREEE (reference sequence).

The rearrangement links TRBV6-4 to TRBJ1-2; 10 bases align to TRBD1. Trimming took 5 bases from V and 5 from J; bases not matched to a gene: 17. The germline CDR1 and CDR2 sequences are MRHNA and SNTAGT. The CDR3 extends over 18 amino acids. CDR3 sequence reads: CASSPRGGQGLGTYGYTF. The CDR3 bases are TGTGCCAGCAGTCCCCGTGGGGGACAGGGGTTGGGGACTTATGGCTACACCTTC.

The V gene is TRBV15, the J gene TRBJ1-2, with D tentatively TRBD1 (6 bases). Trimming pared 0 bases from V and 8 bases from J, leaving 16 bases between. CDR3 length equals 15 residues. Germline values: CDR1 LNHNV, CDR2 YYDKDF (reference sequence). This CDR3 reads CATSRDSQGSGGYTF. The CDR3 nucleotides are TGTGCCACCAGCAGAGATTCGCAGGGGAGCGGCGGCTACACCTTC.

The chain couples TRBV6-5 to TRBJ1-5; 7 bases line up with TRBD1. CDR1 and CDR2 from the germline V gene are MNHEY and SVGAGI. Trimming cost V 6 bases and J 0 bases; bases outside gene matches: 5. This CDR3 comprises 15 residues. The chain's CDR3 is CASRRDSYSNQPQHF. For the CDR3, the DNA is TGTGCCAGCAGACGGGACAGCTATAGCAATCAGCCCCAGCATTTT.

CDR3 protein: CATSSGTVNEQYV. The DNA of the CDR3 is TGTGCCACCAGCTCCGGGACAGTCAATGAGCAGTACGTC. The chain combines TRBV15 with TRBJ2-7; TRBD1 matches 7 bases. The germline CDR1 and CDR2 sequences are LNHNV and YYDKDF (reference sequence). The CDR3 spans 13 residues. V shed 5 bases, J shed 7 bases, and the junction held 8 bases outside the gene matches.

The chain uses TRBV12-2 and TRBJ2-1; the table's D call, TRBD2, has no DNA check behind it. TRBV12-2 counts as a pseudogene. There are 17 residues in the CDR3. The CDR3 loop is CASRRRWRGKTYNEQFF. The DNA for the CDR3 is TGTGCAAGTCGCCGCCGGTGGCGGGGGAAAACCTACAATGAGCAGTTCTTC.